The text below deals with one T cell receptor (beta chain). This sample was taken from a study of blood T cell repertoires in COVID-19. Study as a whole: The study drew acute and convalescent COVID-19 samples from the United States, Italy and Spain. The analysed material was cDNA or gDNA that came from T cells, B-cell-depleted T cells, or PBMCs.

Trimming took off 0 bases at V and 5 bases at J, with 14 bases between the two ends. Germline-derived CDR1 and CDR2 are MGHRA and YSYEKL. This CDR3 region has 16 residues. In the original analysis: Cell counts per sample came from amplifying reference gene primers. TCRdb's copy holds only in-frame clones and misses some; the assay was immunoSEQ multiplex PCR. That table supplies the V and J calls and clone size; D and trimming were determined from the DNA. Among about 230,000 clones listed, roughly 83% were seen once. This chain links TRBV4-1 with TRBJ1-5, with D possibly matching TRBD1 (5 bases). Input material: peripheral blood. This TCR was sampled from a woman aged 65 to 85 with active or convalescent COVID-19. Here the CDR3 reads CASSQEAGRADQPQHF. In nucleotides, the CDR3 is TGCGCCAGCAGCCAAGAGGCGGGGCGAGCAGATCAGCCCCAGCATTTT.